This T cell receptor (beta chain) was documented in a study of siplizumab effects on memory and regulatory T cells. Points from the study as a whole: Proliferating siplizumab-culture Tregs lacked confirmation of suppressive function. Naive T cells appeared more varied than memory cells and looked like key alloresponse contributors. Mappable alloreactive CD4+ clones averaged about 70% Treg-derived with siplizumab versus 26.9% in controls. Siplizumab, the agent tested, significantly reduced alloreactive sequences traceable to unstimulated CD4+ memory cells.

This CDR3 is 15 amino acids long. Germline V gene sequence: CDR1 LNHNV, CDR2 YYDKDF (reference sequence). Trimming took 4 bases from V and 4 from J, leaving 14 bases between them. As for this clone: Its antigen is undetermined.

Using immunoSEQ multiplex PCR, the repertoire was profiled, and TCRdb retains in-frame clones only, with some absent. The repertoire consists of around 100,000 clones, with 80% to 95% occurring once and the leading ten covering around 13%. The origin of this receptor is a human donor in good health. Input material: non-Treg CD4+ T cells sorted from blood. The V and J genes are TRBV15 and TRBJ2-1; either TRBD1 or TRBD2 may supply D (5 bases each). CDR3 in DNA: TGTGCCACCAGCAAAGGACGGGACGGTTACAATGAGCAGTTCTTC. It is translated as CATSKGRDGYNEQFF.